This is a list of T cell receptor beta chains from one sample in a study of monozygotic twins with inflammatory bowel disease. From its re-call of the 5' RACE reads, TCRdb lists each CDR3 protein once, without DNA. This sample's table reports over 110,000 distinct CDR3 sequences. Sequencing was carried out using blood. All receptors come from a human donor with ulcerative colitis or Crohn's disease, or a healthy co-twin of an affected twin (not recorded which). Each CDR3 is given with its conserved first and last residue.

CDR3 length,J gene,V gene,CDR3 protein
15,TRBJ1-5,TRBV18,CASSPEDRGSQPQHF
14,TRBJ1-4,TRBV7-2,CASGGRDHNEKLFF
16,TRBJ2-1,TRBV6-5,CASSNQRVSSYNEQFF
15,TRBJ2-7,TRBV12-3/TRBV12-4,CASRDGQRGIDEQYF
15,TRBJ2-7,TRBV4-3,CASSQDDGAAYEQYF
15,TRBJ2-7,TRBV2,CASSATGTGSYEQYF
16,TRBJ1-3,TRBV9,CASSVGHRPPGNTIYF
17,TRBJ2-2,TRBV7-3,CASSSFQTGLNTGELFF
19,TRBJ1-6,TRBV5-1,CASSLAVGQGSLGDSPLHF
12,TRBJ2-1,TRBV6-5,CASSSLYNEQFF
13,TRBJ2-5,TRBV7-8,CASSFGYQETQYF
16,TRBJ2-3,TRBV7-3,CASSLMGQGVADTQYF
11,TRBJ2-1,TRBV18,CASSPMNEQFF